What follows describes a single TCR beta chain. Its specificity is unknown. The entry originates in a study of shared clonotypes between healthy human individuals. Whole-study findings and limits: Richness estimates generally favored naive over memory subsets.

The CDR3 spans 13 residues. Germline CDR1 and CDR2: SQVTM and ANQGSEA. The ends were cut back, 4 bases at V and 2 bases at J, with 12 bases in the middle. The assay ran at deep level. Sequencing used immunoSEQ multiplex PCR; TCRdb keeps in-frame clones, though not all of them. The sample includes about 870,000 clones, 80% to 95% of them seen just once. Naive CD8 cells, CD45RO-negative and positively selected for CCR7, excluded terminally differentiated effector memory CD45RA+ cells. The sequence derives from a man aged 25 to 45 in good health. The sequenced material came from naive CD8+ T cells sorted from blood. The V and J genes are TRBV29-1 and TRBJ2-7; weak D call: TRBD1 (5 bases). The CDR3 DNA reads as TGCAGCGTTGCCCCGACAGCCGCCTACGAGCAGTACTTC. This codes for CSVAPTAAYEQYF.